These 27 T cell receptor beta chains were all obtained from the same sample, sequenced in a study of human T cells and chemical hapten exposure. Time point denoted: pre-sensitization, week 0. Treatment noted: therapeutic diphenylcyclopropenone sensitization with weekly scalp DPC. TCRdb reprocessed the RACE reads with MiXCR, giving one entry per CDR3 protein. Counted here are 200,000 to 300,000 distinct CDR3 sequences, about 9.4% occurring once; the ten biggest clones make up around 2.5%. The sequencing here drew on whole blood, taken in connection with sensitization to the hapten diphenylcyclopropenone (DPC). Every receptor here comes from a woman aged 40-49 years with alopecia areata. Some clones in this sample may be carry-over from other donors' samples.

In nucleotides, the CDR3 is TGTGCCAGCAGTGCCATAGACAGGACTTACGAGCAGTACTTC. The encoded protein is CASSAIDRTYEQYF. The chain combines TRBV6-2 or TRBV6-3 with TRBJ2-7; TRBD1 is a possible D gene (6 bases). The CDR3 runs 14 residues. V gave up 5 bases and J gave up 4 bases, with 15 bases separating them. Germline CDR1 is MNHEY and CDR2 is SVGEGT.

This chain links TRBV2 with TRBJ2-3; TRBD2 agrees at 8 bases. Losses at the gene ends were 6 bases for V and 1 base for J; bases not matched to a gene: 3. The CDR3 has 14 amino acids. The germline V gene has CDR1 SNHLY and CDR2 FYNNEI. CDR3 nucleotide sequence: TGTGCCAGCAGACAGACTAGCGGCACAGATACGCAGTATTTT. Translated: CASRQTSGTDTQYF.

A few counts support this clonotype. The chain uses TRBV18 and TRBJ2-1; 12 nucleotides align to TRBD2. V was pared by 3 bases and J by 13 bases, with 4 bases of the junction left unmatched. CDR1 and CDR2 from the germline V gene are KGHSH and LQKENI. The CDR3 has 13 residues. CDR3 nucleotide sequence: TGTGCCAGCTCACCGACTAGCGGGAGAGGCCAGTTCTTC. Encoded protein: CASSPTSGRGQFF.

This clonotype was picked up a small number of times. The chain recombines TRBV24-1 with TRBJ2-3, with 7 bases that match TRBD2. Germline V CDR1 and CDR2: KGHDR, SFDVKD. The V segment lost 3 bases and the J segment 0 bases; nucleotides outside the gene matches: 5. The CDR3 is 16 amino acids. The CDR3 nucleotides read TGTGCCACCAGTGATCCAGAGCGGGGCAGCACAGATACGCAGTATTTT. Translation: CATSDPERGSTDTQYF.

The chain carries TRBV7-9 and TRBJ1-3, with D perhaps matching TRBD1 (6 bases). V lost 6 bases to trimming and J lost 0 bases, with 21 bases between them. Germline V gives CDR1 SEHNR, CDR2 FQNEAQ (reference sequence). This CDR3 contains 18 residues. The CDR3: CASSRIPGQLFSGNTIYF. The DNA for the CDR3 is TGTGCCAGCAGTCGAATACCGGGACAACTATTCTCTGGAAACACCATATATTTT.

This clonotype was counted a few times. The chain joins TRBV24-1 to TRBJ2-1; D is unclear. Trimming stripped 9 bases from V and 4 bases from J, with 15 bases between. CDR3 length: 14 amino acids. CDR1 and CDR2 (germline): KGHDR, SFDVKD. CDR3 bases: TGTGCCACCCAAGGGTCCCCCACGTACAATGAGCAGTTCTTC. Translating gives CATQGSPTYNEQFF.

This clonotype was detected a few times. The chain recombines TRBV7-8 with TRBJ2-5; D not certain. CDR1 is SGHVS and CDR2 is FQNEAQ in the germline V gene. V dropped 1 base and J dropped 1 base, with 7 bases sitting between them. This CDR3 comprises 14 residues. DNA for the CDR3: TGTGCCAGCAGCTTAGATAACAGCCAAGAGACCCAGTACTTC. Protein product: CASSLDNSQETQYF.

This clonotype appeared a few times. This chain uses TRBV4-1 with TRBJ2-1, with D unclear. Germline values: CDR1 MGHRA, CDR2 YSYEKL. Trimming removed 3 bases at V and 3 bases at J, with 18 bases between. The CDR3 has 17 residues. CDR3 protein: CASSHADLGFVYNEQFF. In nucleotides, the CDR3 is TGCGCCAGCAGCCATGCTGACCTAGGCTTTGTCTACAATGAGCAGTTCTTC.

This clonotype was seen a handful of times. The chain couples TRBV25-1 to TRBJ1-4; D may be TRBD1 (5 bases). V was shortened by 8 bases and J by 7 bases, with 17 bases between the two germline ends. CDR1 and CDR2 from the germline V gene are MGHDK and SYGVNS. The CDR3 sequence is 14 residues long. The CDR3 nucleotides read TGTGCCAGCCTCAGCCAGGGCTTAGGTGAAAAACTGTTTTTT. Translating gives CASLSQGLGEKLFF.

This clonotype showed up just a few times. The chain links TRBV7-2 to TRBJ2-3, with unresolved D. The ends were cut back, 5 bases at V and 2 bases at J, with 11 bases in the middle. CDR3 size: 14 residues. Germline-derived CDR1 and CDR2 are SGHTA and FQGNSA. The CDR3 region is CASSPDAYTDTQYF. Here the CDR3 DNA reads TGTGCCAGCAGCCCCGACGCGTACACAGATACGCAGTATTTT.

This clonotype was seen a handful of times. Here the CDR3 reads CASSETSGSINEQYF. The CDR3 coding sequence is TGTGCCAGCTCAGAAACTAGCGGGAGCATCAACGAGCAGTACTTC. This chain connects TRBV18 to TRBJ2-7; the match to TRBD2 covers 11 bases. The ends lost 5 bases at V and 5 bases at J; junction bases unmatched: 8. Germline CDR1 KGHSH, CDR2 LQKENI. The length of the CDR3 is 15 residues.

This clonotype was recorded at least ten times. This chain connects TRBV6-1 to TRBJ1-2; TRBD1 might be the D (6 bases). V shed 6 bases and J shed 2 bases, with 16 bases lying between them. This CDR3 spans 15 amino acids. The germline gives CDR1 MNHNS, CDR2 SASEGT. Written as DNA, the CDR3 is TGTGCCAGCAGGGGGGCAGCCACTACGAACTATGGCTACACCTTC. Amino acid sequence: CASRGAATTNYGYTF.

The CDR3 loop is CASNYAGFSYEQYF. The CDR3 DNA follows: TGTGCCAGCAACTACGCGGGCTTCTCCTACGAGCAGTACTTC. The chain uses TRBV6-2 or TRBV6-3 and TRBJ2-7, with a weak D call TRBD2 (5 bases). V gave up 7 bases and J gave up 0 bases, with 13 bases separating them. The CDR3 length is 14 residues. Germline CDR1 and CDR2: MNHEY and SVGEGT.

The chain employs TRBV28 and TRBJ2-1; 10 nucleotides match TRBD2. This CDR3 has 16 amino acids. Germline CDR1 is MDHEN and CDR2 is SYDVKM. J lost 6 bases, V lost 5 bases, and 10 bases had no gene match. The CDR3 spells CASSTHPGLASNEQFF. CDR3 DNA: TGTGCCAGCAGTACTCACCCGGGACTAGCGAGCAATGAGCAGTTCTTC.

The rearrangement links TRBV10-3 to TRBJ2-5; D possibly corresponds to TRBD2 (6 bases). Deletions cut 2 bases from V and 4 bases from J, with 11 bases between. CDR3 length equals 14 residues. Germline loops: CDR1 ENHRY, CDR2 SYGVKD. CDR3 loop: CAISEKGAGETQYF. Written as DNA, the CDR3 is TGTGCCATCAGTGAGAAGGGAGCGGGAGAGACCCAGTACTTC.

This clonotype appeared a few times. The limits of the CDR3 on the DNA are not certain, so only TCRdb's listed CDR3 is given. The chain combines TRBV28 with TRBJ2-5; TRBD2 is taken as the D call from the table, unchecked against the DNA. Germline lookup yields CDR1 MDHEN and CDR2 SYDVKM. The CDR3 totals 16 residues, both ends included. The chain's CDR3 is CASSSSGSSSGETQYF.

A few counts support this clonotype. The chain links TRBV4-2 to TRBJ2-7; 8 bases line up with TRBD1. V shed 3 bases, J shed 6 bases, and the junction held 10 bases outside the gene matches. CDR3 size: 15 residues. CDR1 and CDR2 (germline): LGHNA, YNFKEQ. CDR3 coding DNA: TGTGCCAGCAGCCAGGAACAGGGGGTGGTTGGCGAGCAGTACTTC. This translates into CASSQEQGVVGEQYF.

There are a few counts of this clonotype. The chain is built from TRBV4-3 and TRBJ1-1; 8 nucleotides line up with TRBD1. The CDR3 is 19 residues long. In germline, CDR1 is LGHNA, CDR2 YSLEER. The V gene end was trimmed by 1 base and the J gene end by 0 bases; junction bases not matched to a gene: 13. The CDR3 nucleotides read TGCGCCAGCAGCCAAGTTGTTCAGGGGGCCAACCCATTGAACACTGAAGCTTTCTTT. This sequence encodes CASSQVVQGANPLNTEAFF.

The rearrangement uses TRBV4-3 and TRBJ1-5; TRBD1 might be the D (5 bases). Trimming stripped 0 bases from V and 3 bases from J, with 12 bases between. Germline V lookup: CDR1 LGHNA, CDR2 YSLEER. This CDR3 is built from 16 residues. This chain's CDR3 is CASSQDNQGANQPQHF. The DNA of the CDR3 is TGCGCCAGCAGCCAAGATAATCAGGGCGCCAATCAGCCCCAGCATTTT.

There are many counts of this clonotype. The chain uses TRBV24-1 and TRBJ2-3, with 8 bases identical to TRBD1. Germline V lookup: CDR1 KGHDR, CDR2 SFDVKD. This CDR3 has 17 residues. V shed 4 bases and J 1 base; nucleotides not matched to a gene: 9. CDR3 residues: CATSDPTGTGGTDTQYF. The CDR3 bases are TGTGCCACCAGTGACCCCACGGGGACAGGAGGCACAGATACGCAGTATTTT.

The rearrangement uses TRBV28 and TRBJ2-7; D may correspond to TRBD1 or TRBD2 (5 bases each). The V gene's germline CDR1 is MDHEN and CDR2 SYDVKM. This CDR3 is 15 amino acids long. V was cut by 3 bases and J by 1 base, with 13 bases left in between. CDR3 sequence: CASSFGETGSYEQYF. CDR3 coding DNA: TGTGCCAGCAGTTTCGGGGAAACAGGATCCTACGAGCAGTACTTC.

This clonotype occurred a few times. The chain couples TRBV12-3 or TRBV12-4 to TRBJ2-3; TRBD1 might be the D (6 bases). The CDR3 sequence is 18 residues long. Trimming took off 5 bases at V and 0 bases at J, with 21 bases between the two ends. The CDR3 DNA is TGTGCCAGCAGTGTTCGGGCAGGGACACGTGCTAGCACAGATACGCAGTATTTT. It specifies CASSVRAGTRASTDTQYF.

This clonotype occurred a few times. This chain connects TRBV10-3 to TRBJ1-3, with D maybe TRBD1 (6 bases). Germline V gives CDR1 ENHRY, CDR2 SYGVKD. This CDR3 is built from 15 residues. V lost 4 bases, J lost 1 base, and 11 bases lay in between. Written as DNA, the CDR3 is TGTGCCATCAGTGGCAGGGGAGTTTCTGGAAACACCATATATTTT. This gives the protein CAISGRGVSGNTIYF.

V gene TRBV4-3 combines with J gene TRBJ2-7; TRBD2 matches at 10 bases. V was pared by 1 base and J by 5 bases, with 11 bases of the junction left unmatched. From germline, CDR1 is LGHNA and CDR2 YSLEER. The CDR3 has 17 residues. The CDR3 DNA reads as TGCGCCAGCAGCCAAGGGTCGAGTAGCGGGAGGATCCACGAGCAGTACTTC. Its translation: CASSQGSSSGRIHEQYF.

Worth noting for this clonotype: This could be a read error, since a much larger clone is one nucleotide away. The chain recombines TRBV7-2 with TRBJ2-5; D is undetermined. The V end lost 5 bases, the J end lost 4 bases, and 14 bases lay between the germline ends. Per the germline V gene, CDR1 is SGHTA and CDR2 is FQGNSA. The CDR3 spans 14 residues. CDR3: CASSPNSGRETQYF. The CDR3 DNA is TGTGCCAGCAGCCCGAATTCCGGGCGAGAGACCCAGTACTTC.

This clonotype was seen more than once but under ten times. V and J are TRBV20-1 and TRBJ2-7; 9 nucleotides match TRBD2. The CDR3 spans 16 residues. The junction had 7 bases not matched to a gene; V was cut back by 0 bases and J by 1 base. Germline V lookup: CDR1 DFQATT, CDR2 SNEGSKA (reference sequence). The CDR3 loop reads CSARDFRTSDSYEQYF. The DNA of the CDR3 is TGCAGTGCTAGAGATTTCAGGACTAGCGATTCCTACGAGCAGTACTTC.

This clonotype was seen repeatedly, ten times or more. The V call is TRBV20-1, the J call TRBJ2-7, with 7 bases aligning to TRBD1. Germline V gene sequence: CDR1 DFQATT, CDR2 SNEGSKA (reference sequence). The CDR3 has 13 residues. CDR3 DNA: TGCAGGGGAGACCGGGACAGCTGTTACGAGCAGTACTTC. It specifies CRGDRDSCYEQYF.